A selection of T cell receptor beta chains follows, all from one sample in a study of T cell repertoires in cytomegalovirus infection. No antigen has been identified for these receptors. TCRdb re-derived calls from the reads in MiXCR, one entry per CDR3 protein. The sample carries over 25,000 distinct CDR3 sequences, around 19% recorded once. Material: CD8+ T cells from cultured PBMCs, obtained from culture after CMV antigen stimulation. The receptors come from a human donor in good health (CMV status not recorded). Some clones in this sample may be carry-over from other donors' samples. The CDR3 runs from the conserved cysteine through the conserved F or W. D genes are given only for firm matches. Some rows have no size entry. The others give once, few or many, or a class for an expanded clone.

size: .; V: TRBV19; J: TRBJ1-5; D: .; CDR3: CASSRGLEQPQHF; DNA: TGTGCCAGTAGTAGGGGCTTGGAACAGCCCCAGCATTTT
size: few; V: TRBV6-2/TRBV6-3; J: TRBJ2-3; D: TRBD2; CDR3: CASSYRGLAATDTQYF; DNA: TGTGCCAGCAGTTACCGAGGACTAGCGGCCACAGATACGCAGTATTTT
size: few; V: TRBV27; J: TRBJ2-1; D: TRBD1; CDR3: CASSLREGDSYNEQFF; DNA: TGTGCCAGCAGTTTAAGAGAGGGGGACAGCTACAATGAGCAGTTCTTC
size: .; V: TRBV7-6; J: TRBJ1-3; D: .; CDR3: CASSLFGQTSGNTIYF; DNA: TGTGCCAGCAGCTTATTTGGACAGACCTCTGGAAACACCATATATTTT
size: few; V: TRBV19; J: TRBJ1-2; D: .; CDR3: CASSRAGSYGYTF; DNA: TGTGCCAGTAGTAGGGCGGGCAGCTATGGCTACACCTTC
size: few; V: TRBV7-9; J: TRBJ1-3; D: .; CDR3: CASTPGRIFSGNTIYF; DNA: TGTGCCAGCACCCCTGGGCGAATCTTCTCTGGAAACACCATATATTTT
size: .; V: TRBV11-2; J: TRBJ2-7; D: .; CDR3: CASSRGHLAYEQYF; DNA: TGTGCCAGCAGCCGGGGACACTTGGCCTACGAGCAGTACTTC
size: few; V: TRBV4-3; J: TRBJ1-1; D: .; CDR3: CASSQSVNTEAFF; DNA: TGCGCCAGCAGCCAGTCGGTGAACACTGAAGCTTTCTTT
size: many; V: TRBV7-3; J: TRBJ2-3; D: TRBD1; CDR3: CASSSDRGGTDTQYF; DNA: TGTGCCAGCAGCTCCGACAGGGGGGGGACAGATACGCAGTATTTT
size: few; V: TRBV20-1; J: TRBJ1-4; D: TRBD1; CDR3: CSARQGARSNEKLFF; DNA: TGCAGTGCTAGACAGGGGGCGCGATCTAATGAAAAACTGTTTTTT
size: once; V: TRBV7-2; J: TRBJ2-7; D: .; CDR3: CASSYGTLYEQYF; DNA: TGTGCCAGCAGCTACGGGACTCTCTACGAGCAGTACTTC
size: few; V: TRBV7-6; J: TRBJ1-4; D: .; CDR3: CASHGGGKGANEKLFF; DNA: TGTGCCAGCCACGGCGGCGGAAAGGGGGCTAATGAAAAACTGTTTTTT
size: .; V: TRBV25-1; J: TRBJ2-5; D: TRBD1; CDR3: CASSEWGQGVQETQYF; DNA: TGTGCCAGCAGTGAATGGGGACAGGGGGTCCAAGAGACCCAGTACTTC
size: .; V: TRBV7-9; J: TRBJ2-3; D: .; CDR3: CASSSTGTEVYTDTQYF; DNA: TGTGCCAGCAGCTCCACCGGGACGGAGGTATACACAGATACGCAGTATTTT
size: few; V: TRBV7-8; J: TRBJ2-3; D: TRBD2; CDR3: CASSPQITPGGPDTQYF; DNA: TGTGCCAGCAGCCCCCAGATTACCCCGGGAGGGCCAGATACGCAGTATTTT
size: few; V: TRBV6-1; J: TRBJ1-5; D: .; CDR3: CASSPDPRSNQPQHF; DNA: TGTGCCAGCAGTCCCGACCCCCGGAGCAATCAGCCCCAGCATTTT
size: few; V: TRBV7-3; J: TRBJ2-1; D: TRBD2; CDR3: CASSFIGGDEQFF; DNA: TGTGCCAGCAGCTTCATCGGGGGGGATGAGCAGTTCTTC
size: few; V: TRBV7-8; J: TRBJ2-7; D: .; CDR3: CASSLAGFYEQYF; DNA: TGTGCCAGCAGCTTAGCGGGATTCTACGAGCAGTACTTC
size: .; V: TRBV24-1; J: TRBJ2-6; D: TRBD1; CDR3: CATSDPGGLDSGANVLTF; DNA: TGTGCCACCAGTGACCCAGGGGGCCTCGACTCTGGGGCCAACGTCCTGACTTTC